This record covers a single T cell receptor (beta chain). The antigen it recognizes is unknown. Nothing much larger sits one base from this clone, and base qualities are not available. The sample belongs to a study of graft-versus-host responses after intestinal transplantation (dated by TCRdb to the early 2020s). Regarding the complete study: Recipients received multivisceral, liver-intestinal, or isolated intestinal transplants. Every recipient was given anti-thymocyte globulin induction, followed by 2 to 4 years of maintenance tacrolimus and steroids. After intestinal transplantation, graft-versus-host and host-versus-graft alloreactive T cell clones in the graft, circulation and bone marrow were tracked using bulk TCR-beta CDR3 sequencing. To identify alloreactive clones, pre-transplant mixed lymphocyte reaction products were sequenced and compared with unstimulated pre-transplant donor and recipient T cells. A cohort of about two dozen intestinal transplant recipients, including one retransplant, was enrolled, and a few patients lacking pretransplant specimens were excluded. Donor T cell macrochimerism was defined as a peak of at least 4% donor T cells among recipient peripheral blood mononuclear cells. Instead of going to the commercial service, samples from three later patients were sequenced in-house on an Illumina MiSeq and processed with MiXCR.

In light of the paper, this sample's time point label describes: cells obtained before transplantation from donor or recipient. CD3+CD4+ and CD3+CD8+ populations were FACS-sorted from unstimulated pre-transplant donor and recipient cells taken from spleen or lymph nodes. The library was made by the immunoSEQ multiplex PCR assay. In most patients, genomic DNA was isolated using the Qiagen DNeasy Blood and Tissue Kit and sent frozen to Adaptive Biotechnologies for TCR sequencing. High-throughput TCR-beta CDR3 sequencing of genomic DNA from most patients was performed by Adaptive Biotechnologies. The original methods were these. Adaptive's ImmunoSEQ software was the source of the TCR sequencing data for over 15 patients, while a few other patients were processed with MiXCR and VDJtools. To correct CD4 versus CD8 sorting errors, any sequence found in both subsets at a frequency ratio below 5:1 was removed. CDR3 nucleotide sequences shared between donor and recipient were removed because the origin of such sequences could not be assigned. To count as alloreactive, a clone needed at least 2-fold expansion over unstimulated cells and a minimum CFSE-low frequency of 0.002% (template counts) or 0.001% (read counts). Clones detected in sequenced pre-transplant spleen, lymph node, or MLR CFSE-low populations of the donor or recipient were defined as mappable. Cumulative frequency of alloreactive clones was calculated as a percentage of all sequences weighted by copy number. In TCRdb, the immuneACCESS table is reduced to in-frame sequences with V and J assigned. These tables do not hold every clone; where another copy was compared, an unresolved V gene accounts for under half, and the others remain unexplained. V, J and clone size were drawn from that table, and D and trimming were deduced from the DNA. Present in this sample are around 100,000 clones, 93% of which were seen just once. In total, the top ten clones hold less than 1.5% of the sample.

The paper's findings and limits, for the study overall: GvH clones were found in recipient bone marrow, and some of the GvH clones appeared earlier in ileal mucosa or blood, which is consistent with an intestinal mucosal origin. Patients with donor T cell macrochimerism had high GvH to HvG T cell clonal ratios in their allografts. Peak levels of circulating GvH clones were associated with declines in HvG clones early after transplant. The relatively low number and heterogeneity of intestinal transplant patients limited the conclusions.

Trimming leaves V shorter by 5 bases and J shorter by 6 bases, with the junction holding 6 bases beyond the gene matches. Based on the germline V gene, the CDR1 and CDR2 sequences are SGHTA and FQGTGA. The CDR3 has 14 amino acids, counting the end cysteine and phenylalanine. Here the CDR3 DNA is all that survives: 42 bases in frame from base 1. The V and J genes are TRBV7-3 and TRBJ2-4; 8 bases in the middle match TRBD2. The sequencing used unstimulated CD8+ T cells sorted from spleen or lymph node cells, collected before intestinal transplant. This TCR was recovered from a human donor who received an intestinal transplant. The DNA sequence follows: TGTGCCAGCAGCCCGGCCGGGGGGGGAAACATTCAGTACTTC. This yields the protein CASSPAGGGNIQYF.